A single sample gave rise to the 5 T cell receptor beta chains below, sequenced in a study of PD-L1 blockade in urothelial cancer (dated by TCRdb to 2016 to 2017). Receptors were amplified or captured by the immunoSEQ multiplex PCR assay. Imported from immuneACCESS, the table was reduced by TCRdb to in-frame sequences with V and J called. These copies leave out some clones; in studies compared against another copy, an unresolved V gene accounts for under half, and the cause of the remainder is not known. Within this sample are tens of thousands of clones, with more than 65% of them counted one time only. The ten largest clonotypes hold approximately 4.7% of the sample. The specimen comprised PBMCs, sampled around atezolizumab (anti-PD-L1) treatment. The receptors stem from a man in his 70s with urothelial cancer.

This clone has just one count. J is TRBJ1-4 and V is TRBV30; 7 nucleotides match TRBD1. The V gene's germline CDR1 is GTSNPN and CDR2 SVGIG (reference sequence). Unmatched junction bases numbered 0, after V lost 3 bases and J lost 5 bases. This CDR3 is 12 amino acids long. The CDR3 sequence: CAWRGQNEKLFF. CDR3 sequence (DNA): TGTGCCTGGAGGGGACAGAATGAAAAACTGTTTTTT.

The CDR3 spells CASSLSSGRDNEQFF. CDR3 in DNA: TGTGCCAGCAGTTTATCTAGCGGGAGGGATAATGAGCAGTTCTTC. The rearrangement uses TRBV27 and TRBJ2-1; 11 positions match TRBD2. Germline CDR1 MNHEY, CDR2 SMNVEV (reference sequence). CDR3 length: 15 amino acids. J lost 7 bases, V lost 0 bases, and 2 bases had no gene match.

V gene TRBV7-6 combines with J gene TRBJ2-5, with 9 bases identical to TRBD2. Germline V lookup: CDR1 SGHVS, CDR2 FNYEAQ. The CDR3 runs to 16 residues. V dropped 1 base and J dropped 4; count of bases not matched to a gene: 7. CDR3 loop: CASSLGVAGVVETQYF. CDR3 DNA sequence: TGTGCCAGCAGCTTAGGGGTAGCGGGAGTAGTAGAGACCCAGTACTTC.

The chain couples TRBV23-1 to TRBJ2-3, with D perhaps TRBD2 (5 bases). TRBV23-1 is treated as an ORF (open reading frame) with a function not yet certain. The CDR3 is 20 residues long. V lost 0 bases and J 10 bases, leaving 32 bases between the germline ends. CDR3 residues: CASSQSCWVSDFSSRAPQYF. DNA of the CDR3: TGCGCCAGCAGTCAATCCTGTTGGGTTTCCGATTTCTCTAGCCGCGCGCCGCAGTATTTT.

The rearrangement links TRBV19 to TRBJ2-3; D call uncertain. The ends were cut back, 1 base at V and 0 bases at J, with 5 bases in the middle. This CDR3 is 14 amino acids long. Germline CDR1 and CDR2: LNHDA and SQIVND (reference sequence). In nucleotides, the CDR3 is TGTGCCAGTAGTATAGCCTCTAGCACAGATACGCAGTATTTT. Its translation: CASSIASSTDTQYF.